A selection of T cell receptor beta chains follows, all from one sample in a study of identifying expanded T cells in peripheral blood. Sequenced by immunoSEQ multiplex PCR; TCRdb stores in-frame clones only, minus some. Of 130,000 or so clones listed, roughly 80% are singletons. The sequenced material came from blood. All receptors come from a person between 18 and 75 years old in good health. The CDR3 runs from the conserved cysteine through the conserved F or W. D genes are given only for firm matches. Some rows mark clone size as missing; the rest say once, few, many or name a class of expanded clone.

d_call	v_call	clone_size	j_call	cdr3_aa	cdr3_nt
.	TRBV6-5	.	TRBJ1-2	CASRTQSSGPYGYTF	TGTGCCAGCAGGACCCAATCGTCTGGACCCTATGGCTACACCTTC
.	TRBV27	.	TRBJ1-4	CASRGTGLYEKLFF	TGTGCCAGCAGAGGAACAGGCTTGTATGAAAAACTGTTTTTT
.	TRBV18	.	TRBJ1-2	CASSPTTGNYGYTF	TGTGCCAGCTCACCAACTACAGGGAACTATGGCTACACCTTC
TRBD1	TRBV30	.	TRBJ2-2	CAWGTGWTGELFF	TGTGCCTGGGGGACAGGGTGGACCGGGGAGCTGTTTTTT
.	TRBV4-3	.	TRBJ1-2	CASSQDRGSGGYTF	TGCGCCAGCAGCCAAGATCGGGGGTCTGGTGGCTACACCTTC
.	TRBV25-1	.	TRBJ1-2	CASSERGDGYTF	TGTGCCAGCAGTGAACGGGGGGATGGCTACACCTTC
.	TRBV27	.	TRBJ2-7	CASSFRRGVGYEQYF	TGTGCCAGCAGTTTCAGAAGAGGGGTGGGCTACGAGCAGTACTTC
.	TRBV5-1	.	TRBJ1-1	CASSLRASNTEAFF	TGCGCCAGCAGCTTGAGAGCGTCGAACACTGAAGCTTTCTTT
.	TRBV9	.	TRBJ1-1	CASSPQSTPFRAGWGTEAFF	TGTGCCAGCAGCCCACAATCTACCCCTTTTCGCGCAGGCTGGGGCACTGAAGCTTTCTTT
.	TRBV5-6	few	TRBJ2-1	CASIQEGSIDNEQFF	TGTGCCAGCATACAGGAGGGTTCGATCGACAATGAGCAGTTCTTC
.	TRBV5-6	.	TRBJ2-1	CASSLGLSARFF	TGTGCCAGCAGCTTGGGACTCTCAGCCCGGTTCTTC
.	TRBV5-1	.	TRBJ1-1	CASSLAVQSAEAFF	TGCGCCAGCAGCTTGGCCGTACAGAGCGCTGAAGCTTTCTTT
.	TRBV30	few	TRBJ1-1	CACGLRVNEAFF	TGTGCCTGTGGGTTAAGGGTGAATGAAGCTTTCTTT
.	TRBV9	.	TRBJ2-1	CASSVGDNNEQFF	TGTGCCAGCAGCGTAGGGGATAACAATGAGCAGTTCTTC
.	TRBV5-4	.	TRBJ1-1	CASSPPGPENTEAFF	TGTGCCAGCAGCCCGCCCGGGCCTGAGAACACTGAAGCTTTCTTT
.	TRBV11-2	.	TRBJ1-3	CASSLVGAAGNTIYF	TGTGCCAGCAGCTTAGTGGGGGCGGCTGGAAACACCATATATTTT
.	TRBV6-5	once	TRBJ1-6	CASGPRSPRDSPLHF	TGTGCCAGCGGGCCCCGTTCCCCACGGGATTCACCCCTCCACTTT
.	TRBV5-1	.	TRBJ1-2	CASSLLGSYYTF	TGCGCCAGCAGCTTGTTGGGATCATACTACACCTTC
.	TRBV18	.	TRBJ1-2	CASSSPANYGYTF	TGTGCCAGCTCAAGCCCAGCTAACTATGGCTACACCTTC
.	TRBV6-5	.	TRBJ1-6	CASSYSYSTHSPLHF	TGTGCCAGCAGTTACTCATACAGTACCCATTCACCCCTCCACTTT
.	TRBV15	.	TRBJ1-2	CATSREGSYGYTF	TGTGCCACCAGCAGAGAGGGGTCCTATGGCTACACCTTC
.	TRBV11-2	.	TRBJ1-3	CASSPERNTIYF	TGTGCCAGCAGCCCTGAGCGAAACACCATATATTTT
.	TRBV5-6	.	TRBJ2-3	CASSYRDPGRYTQYF	TGTGCCAGCAGCTACCGGGACCCGGGTCGGTATACGCAGTATTTT
.	TRBV11-2	.	TRBJ1-6	CASSLGTPSSYNSPLHF	TGTGCCAGCAGCTTAGGAACACCCAGCTCCTATAATTCACCCCTCCACTTT
.	TRBV28	.	TRBJ1-6	CASREYYNSPLHF	TGTGCCAGCAGGGAGTATTATAATTCACCCCTCCACTTT
TRBD1	TRBV5-5	once	TRBJ1-2	CASSFEQGNGIYGYTF	TGTGCCAGCAGCTTTGAACAGGGGAACGGGATCTATGGCTACACCTTC
.	TRBV4-3	.	TRBJ1-4	CASSDRNEKLFF	TGCGCCAGCAGCGACAGGAATGAAAAACTGTTTTTT
.	TRBV11-3	few	TRBJ1-1	CASGRGRAEAFF	TGTGCCAGCGGACGGGGGAGAGCTGAAGCTTTCTTT
.	TRBV11-2	.	TRBJ2-7	CASSPIGRRSAYEQYF	TGTGCCAGCAGCCCCATCGGTCGACGGAGCGCCTACGAGCAGTACTTC
.	TRBV5-4	.	TRBJ2-2	CASSFRRLDGELFF	TGTGCCAGCAGCTTTAGGCGGTTGGACGGGGAGCTGTTTTTT
.	TRBV11-2	.	TRBJ2-7	CASSGRLSSYEQYF	TGTGCCAGCAGCGGGCGCCTAAGCTCCTACGAGCAGTACTTC
.	TRBV30	once	TRBJ1-3	CAWSVSDGNTIYF	TGTGCCTGGAGTGTAAGCGATGGAAACACCATATATTTT
TRBD1	TRBV4-3	.	TRBJ1-4	CASSQGAGGAGEKLFF	TGCGCCAGCAGCCAAGGCGCAGGGGGCGCCGGCGAAAAACTGTTTTTT
.	TRBV10-2	.	TRBJ1-2	CASSESGGGSYGYTF	TGCGCCAGCAGTGAGTCCGGGGGAGGATCGTATGGCTACACCTTC
TRBD1	TRBV6-5	.	TRBJ2-7	CASSYSSTGGEQYF	TGTGCCAGCAGTTACTCCTCGACAGGGGGCGAGCAGTACTTC
.	TRBV6-5	few	TRBJ1-2	CASVGAYGYTF	TGTGCCAGCGTGGGGGCCTATGGCTACACCTTC
.	TRBV30	.	TRBJ1-1	CAWSDGGSTEAFF	TGTGCCTGGAGTGACGGGGGGAGCACTGAAGCTTTCTTT
.	TRBV11-1	.	TRBJ2-5	CASSLSRQLGTQYF	TGTGCCAGCAGCTTGTCCAGGCAGCTTGGGACCCAGTACTTC
TRBD1	TRBV11-2	.	TRBJ2-1	CASRPDRGSNEQFF	TGTGCCAGCAGACCGGACAGGGGCAGCAATGAGCAGTTCTTC
.	TRBV18	.	TRBJ2-1	CASSTARGDEFF	TGTGCCAGCTCAACAGCCAGAGGGGATGAGTTCTTC
.	TRBV7-2	.	TRBJ2-5	CASSLLRVGGETQYF	TGTGCCAGCAGCTTACTCAGGGTGGGCGGAGAGACCCAGTACTTC
.	TRBV27	few	TRBJ1-2	CASSLKWAGYFYGYTF	TGTGCCAGCAGTTTGAAGTGGGCAGGTTACTTCTATGGCTACACCTTC
TRBD1	TRBV6-6	once	TRBJ1-2	CASSYERVGQGDGYTF	TGTGCCAGCAGTTACGAAAGGGTGGGGCAGGGGGATGGCTACACCTTC
.	TRBV6-1	.	TRBJ1-6	CASSSGRSSPLHF	TGTGCCAGCAGCTCAGGGAGGAGTTCACCCCTCCACTTT
TRBD1	TRBV7-9	.	TRBJ1-2	CASSPGQGAWYGYTF	TGTGCCAGCAGCCCGGGACAGGGGGCGTGGTATGGCTACACCTTC
.	TRBV5-4	.	TRBJ1-2	CASSSTDKNYGYTF	TGTGCCAGCAGCTCGACGGACAAGAACTATGGCTACACCTTC
.	TRBV11-3	.	TRBJ1-3	CASSLDVILRRDTIYF	TGTGCCAGCAGCTTAGATGTAATACTCCGGAGGGACACCATATATTTT
.	TRBV4-3	once	TRBJ1-2	CASSSQVGNYGYTF	TGCGCCAGCAGCTCCCAAGTAGGGAACTATGGCTACACCTTC
.	TRBV7-2	.	TRBJ1-2	CATPSRINYGYTF	TGTGCCACCCCGAGCCGGATTAACTATGGCTACACCTTC
TRBD1	TRBV4-1	.	TRBJ2-3	CASSHRTGVGTDTQYF	TGCGCCAGCAGCCACAGGACAGGGGTTGGCACAGATACGCAGTATTTT
.	TRBV5-1	.	TRBJ2-2	CASSFGPMNTGELFF	TGCGCCAGCAGCTTCGGTCCGATGAACACCGGGGAGCTGTTTTTT
.	TRBV12-5	.	TRBJ2-7	CASGLVASPGYYEQYF	TGTGCTAGTGGTTTGGTAGCCAGCCCCGGCTACTACGAGCAGTACTTC
.	TRBV4-1	.	TRBJ2-1	CASSQGRGKWNEQFF	TGCGCCAGCAGCCAAGGAAGGGGAAAGTGGAATGAGCAGTTCTTC
.	TRBV5-5	many	TRBJ1-1	CASSLDLMAFF	TGTGCCAGCAGCTTGGATTTAATGGCTTTCTTT
.	TRBV27	.	TRBJ2-2	CASSLSNRLTTGELFF	TGTGCCAGCAGTTTATCGAACAGATTGACCACCGGGGAGCTGTTTTTT
TRBD1	TRBV5-4	.	TRBJ2-3	CASSLAVGGRSDTQYF	TGTGCCAGCAGCTTGGCCGTAGGGGGCAGGAGCGATACGCAGTATTTT
TRBD2	TRBV2	few	TRBJ2-7	CATRGGWAYEQYF	TGTGCCACCCGGGGGGGGTGGGCCTACGAGCAGTACTTC
TRBD1	TRBV25-1	once	TRBJ1-1	CASSAGTGGETEAFF	TGTGCCAGCAGTGCGGGTACAGGGGGCGAGACTGAAGCTTTCTTT
.	TRBV30	.	TRBJ1-2	CAWDPGEGYGYTF	TGTGCCTGGGATCCGGGGGAAGGGTACGGCTACACCTTC
TRBD1	TRBV30	few	TRBJ1-6	CAWDVGQGGGTPLHF	TGTGCCTGGGACGTAGGACAGGGCGGCGGGACACCCCTCCACTTT